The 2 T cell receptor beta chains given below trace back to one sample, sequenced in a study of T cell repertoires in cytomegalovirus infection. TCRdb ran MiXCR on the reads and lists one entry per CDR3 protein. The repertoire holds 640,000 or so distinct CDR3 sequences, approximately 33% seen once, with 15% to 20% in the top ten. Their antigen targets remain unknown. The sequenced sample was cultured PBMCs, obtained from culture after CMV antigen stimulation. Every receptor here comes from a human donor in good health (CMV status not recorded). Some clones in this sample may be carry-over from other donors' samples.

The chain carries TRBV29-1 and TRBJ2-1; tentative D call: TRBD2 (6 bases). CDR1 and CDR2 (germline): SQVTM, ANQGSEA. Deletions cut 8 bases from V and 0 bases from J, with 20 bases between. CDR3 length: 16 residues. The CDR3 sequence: CSSPGTLGASYNEQFF. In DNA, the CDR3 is TGCAGCTCACCCGGGACTCTCGGGGCCTCCTACAATGAGCAGTTCTTC.

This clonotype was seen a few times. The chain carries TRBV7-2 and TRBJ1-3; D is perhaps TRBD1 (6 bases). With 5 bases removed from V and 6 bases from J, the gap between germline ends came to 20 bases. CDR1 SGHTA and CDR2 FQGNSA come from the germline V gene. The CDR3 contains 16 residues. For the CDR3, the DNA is TGTGCCAGCAGCCCCCGCCCGGGGGCCACGGAAAACACCATATATTTT. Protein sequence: CASSPRPGATENTIYF. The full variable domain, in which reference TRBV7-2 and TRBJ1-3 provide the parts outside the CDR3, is GAGVSQSPSNKVTEKGKDVELRCDPISGHTALYWYRQSLGQGLEFLIYFQGNSAPDKSGLPSDRFSAERTGGSVSTLTIQRTQQEDSAVYLCASSPRPGATENTIYFGEGSWLTVV.